The 26 T cell receptor beta chains presented below share a single source sample, sequenced in a study of T-cell reconstitution after alpha-beta-depleted transplantation in children. The library targeted TCRbeta and was prepared with unique molecular identifiers. Using its own MiXCR run on the PCR reads, TCRdb lists one record per CDR3 protein. The repertoire holds 81,000 or so distinct CDR3 sequences, 15% to 17% seen once, with around 20% in the top ten. The input for sequencing was PBMCs, mostly from graft donor cells, taken 180 days after TCRalphabeta/CD19-depleted stem cell transplant. These receptor sequences come from a male patient aged 2 to 9 who had a stem cell transplant for acute lymphoblastic leukemia, so the T cells may come from the graft donor.

The sample holds a few counts of this clonotype. V is TRBV12-3 or TRBV12-4 and J is TRBJ1-6, with D unclear. Trimming stripped 1 base from V and 8 bases from J, with 15 bases between. This CDR3 is built from 16 residues. CDR3 nucleotides: TGTGCCAGCAGTTTAGTTGACGGACTTGACTATTCACCCCTCCACTTT. Residues: CASSLVDGLDYSPLHF.

This rearrangement joins TRBV5-1 to TRBJ1-1, with 7 bases fitting TRBD1. The V segment lost 4 bases and the J segment 2 bases; nucleotides outside the gene matches: 5. The CDR3 totals 14 residues. CDR1 SGHRS and CDR2 YFSETQ come from the germline V gene. The CDR3 protein is CASSAQGFNTEAFF. DNA for the CDR3: TGCGCCAGCAGCGCACAGGGGTTTAACACTGAAGCTTTCTTT.

This clonotype was counted many times. The genes are TRBV7-2 and TRBJ2-3; the D is unclear. CDR1 and CDR2 from the germline V gene are SGHTA and FQGNSA. This CDR3 is built from 12 residues. The V end was cut by 6 bases, the J end by 8 bases, with 12 bases between. CDR3 coding DNA: TGTGCCAGCAGACAGTGGCTTACTACGCAGTATTTT. Translating it yields CASRQWLTTQYF.

This clonotype was recorded a few times. The chain combines TRBV5-1 with TRBJ1-2; D ambiguous. Germline CDR1 and CDR2: SGHRS and YFSETQ. The V gene lost 3 bases and the J gene lost 4 bases, with 16 bases spanning the gap. The CDR3 runs 15 residues. The CDR3 sequence is CASSSGRSDGYGYTF. The CDR3 nucleotides read TGCGCCAGCAGCTCCGGACGGTCAGATGGCTATGGCTACACCTTC. Full variable domain (missing parts from reference TRBV5-1 and TRBJ1-2): KAGVTQTPRYLIKTRGQQVTLSCSPISGHRSVSWYQQTPGQGLQFLFEYFSETQRNKGNFPGRFSGRQFSNSRSEMNVSTLELGDSALYLCASSSGRSDGYGYTFGSGTRLTVV.

V gene TRBV7-2 combines with J gene TRBJ1-1; D not certain. The CDR3 is 14 residues long. Trimming cost V 1 base and J 8 bases, with 14 bases left between them. From germline, CDR1 is SGHTA and CDR2 FQGNSA. This CDR3 reads CASSLGPVQDEAFF. The DNA of the CDR3 is TGTGCCAGCAGCTTAGGTCCAGTGCAGGACGAAGCTTTCTTT.

The chain recombines TRBV9 with TRBJ2-1, with D possibly TRBD2 on 5 matching bases. Looked up from germline, CDR1 is SGDLS and CDR2 is YYNGEE. CDR3 length equals 17 residues. Trimming left V 0 bases short and J 4 bases short, with 17 bases between. CDR3 in amino acids: CASSVGSPPLVYNEQFF. DNA of the CDR3: TGTGCCAGCAGCGTAGGGTCCCCACCACTAGTGTACAATGAGCAGTTCTTC.

The chain has TRBV20-1 and TRBJ2-1; unclear D gene. Germline-derived CDR1 and CDR2 are DFQATT and SNEGSKA (reference sequence). There are 15 residues in the CDR3. V shed 3 bases and J shed 5 bases, with 17 bases lying between them. The CDR3 nucleotides read TGCAGTGCTAGTTTCGCAGGCCGAGAGCACAATGAGCAGTTCTTC. Its protein is CSASFAGREHNEQFF.

The CDR3 spells CASSMGQGGTQYF. The CDR3 nucleotides are TGCGCCAGCAGCATGGGACAGGGGGGGACCCAGTACTTC. The rearrangement joins TRBV5-1 to TRBJ2-5; 11 nucleotides line up with TRBD1. The trim removed 4 bases at V and 7 bases at J, leaving 3 bases unmatched. The CDR3 is 13 amino acids. Per germline, CDR1 SGHRS and CDR2 YFSETQ.

This clonotype was picked up a small number of times. V gene TRBV12-3 or TRBV12-4 combines with J gene TRBJ2-3; the match to TRBD2 covers 9 bases. The ends lost 4 bases at V and 5 bases at J; junction bases unmatched: 10. This CDR3 spans 16 amino acids. Here the CDR3 reads CASSSPMRGGIDTQYF. The DNA of the CDR3 is TGTGCCAGCAGTTCCCCCATGCGGGGGGGAATAGATACGCAGTATTTT.

The V gene is TRBV11-2, the J gene TRBJ1-1; possibly TRBD1 for D (6 bases). The V end lost 1 base, the J end lost 7 bases, and 13 bases lay between the germline ends. The germline V gene encodes CDR1 SGHAT and CDR2 FQNNGV. CDR3 length equals 14 residues. Written as DNA, the CDR3 is TGTGCCAGCAGCTTAGCCGACGGACAGCTTGAAGCTTTCTTT. This translates into CASSLADGQLEAFF.

This chain connects TRBV3-1 to TRBJ2-2, with D hard to call. This CDR3 is built from 16 residues. The V end was cut by 2 bases, the J end by 2 bases, with 12 bases between. Germline V gives CDR1 LGHDT, CDR2 YNNKEL (reference sequence). The CDR3 DNA follows: TGTGCCAGCAGCCAAATGTTGGTCAAAAACACCGGGGAGCTGTTTTTT. Translation: CASSQMLVKNTGELFF.

This rearrangement joins TRBV5-1 to TRBJ2-1; 12 nucleotides align to TRBD1. Germline V gene data show CDR1 as SGHRS and CDR2 as YFSETQ. The V gene end was trimmed by 2 bases and the J gene end by 7 bases; junction bases not matched to a gene: 7. CDR3 length: 16 amino acids. Here the CDR3 reads CASSFGGTGGRNEQFF. The CDR3 coding sequence is TGCGCCAGCAGCTTTGGCGGGACAGGGGGCAGGAATGAGCAGTTCTTC.

The CDR3 is CASSGPGTLPNQPQHF. CDR3 DNA: TGTGCCAGCAGTGGTCCCGGGACACTTCCCAATCAGCCCCAGCATTTT. J is TRBJ1-5 and V is TRBV28, with TRBD1 as a possible D gene (6 bases). The V gene lost 5 bases and the J gene lost 3 bases, with 17 bases spanning the gap. This CDR3 spans 16 amino acids. From germline, CDR1 is MDHEN and CDR2 SYDVKM.

This clonotype was detected many times. The gene calls are TRBV4-2 and TRBJ2-1, with TRBD2 matching over 10 bases. Germline loops: CDR1 LGHNA, CDR2 YNFKEQ. Trimming at V came to 0 bases and at J to 4 bases, leaving 3 bases not matched to a gene. This CDR3 is 16 amino acids long. CDR3 sequence: CASSQDWTSGYNEQFF. CDR3 sequence (DNA): TGTGCCAGCAGCCAAGACTGGACTAGCGGATACAATGAGCAGTTCTTC.

This clonotype occurred a few times. The V gene is TRBV29-1, the J gene TRBJ2-7, with D perhaps TRBD1 or TRBD2 (6 bases each). V gave up 5 bases and J gave up 3 bases, with 11 bases separating them. CDR3 length: 12 amino acids. CDR1 and CDR2 from the germline V gene are SQVTM and ANQGSEA. The CDR3 coding sequence is TGCAGCGTTCGGGGGCCTATCTACGAGCAGTACTTC. It encodes CSVRGPIYEQYF.

This clonotype was seen a handful of times. The chain carries TRBV6-1 and TRBJ2-1; 9 nucleotides match TRBD1. The CDR3 is 16 residues long. With V trimmed by 6 bases and J by 6 bases, 12 bases remained unmatched. In germline, CDR1 is MNHNS, CDR2 SASEGT. CDR3 in DNA: TGTGCCAGCAGCCGACGACAGGGGGGCGGGTTCAATGAGCAGTTCTTC. This sequence encodes CASSRRQGGGFNEQFF.

This chain uses TRBV15 with TRBJ2-7, with unresolved D. Trimming removed 0 bases from V and 6 bases from J, with 15 bases in between. The CDR3 extends over 15 amino acids. Germline-derived CDR1 and CDR2 are LNHNV and YYDKDF (reference sequence). The CDR3 region has the DNA TGTGCCACCAGCAGAGATCAGGCAATTCCGGGCGAGCAGTACTTC. It translates to CATSRDQAIPGEQYF.

This clonotype was recorded a few times. The chain joins TRBV29-1 to TRBJ2-7; a possible D gene is TRBD2 (6 bases). Germline values: CDR1 SQVTM, CDR2 ANQGSEA. CDR3 length equals 12 residues. Trimming took off 6 bases at V and 1 base at J, with 10 bases between the two ends. CDR3 sequence reads: CSVARGSYEQYF. The CDR3 nucleotides read TGCAGCGTGGCCCGGGGGTCCTACGAGCAGTACTTC.

This clonotype occurred a few times. The rearrangement links TRBV18 to TRBJ2-7; 7 nucleotides agree with TRBD1. The CDR3 extends over 14 amino acids. Germline assignment: CDR1 KGHSH and CDR2 LQKENI. V shed 6 bases, J shed 0 bases, and the junction held 5 bases outside the gene matches. This CDR3 reads CASSFGTDSYEQYF. In DNA, the CDR3 is TGTGCCAGCTCTTTCGGGACAGACTCCTACGAGCAGTACTTC.

V usage is TRBV30 and J usage is TRBJ2-3; 11 positions match TRBD1. The V segment lost 5 bases and the J segment 5 bases; nucleotides outside the gene matches: 9. The CDR3 sequence is 15 residues long. CDR1 GTSNPN and CDR2 SVGIG come from the germline V gene (reference sequence). CDR3 sequence: CAWVSGQGAQDTQYF. CDR3 bases: TGTGCCTGGGTTAGCGGACAGGGGGCACAAGATACGCAGTATTTT. Variable domain in full (rest from reference TRBV30 and TRBJ2-3): SQTIHQWPATLVQPVGSPLSLECTVEGTSNPNLYWYRQAAGRGLQLLFYSVGIGQISSEVPQNLSASRPQDRQFILSSKKLLLSDSGFYLCAWVSGQGAQDTQYFGPGTRLTVL.

This clonotype occurred a few times. The J gene is TRBJ2-1, the V gene TRBV12-3 or TRBV12-4; D might be TRBD2 (5 bases). The CDR3 spans 14 residues. Between the trimmed V and J ends, which lost 9 bases and 3 bases, there was a span of 15 bases. The CDR3 coding sequence is TGTGCCAGGGGCCCCCCGGGGTGCTACAATGAGCAGTTCTTC. Encoded protein: CARGPPGCYNEQFF.

In its sample, this clonotype was seen a few times. V is TRBV5-1 and J is TRBJ2-7; TRBD2 is a possible D gene (6 bases). V lost 3 bases and J lost 0, with 16 bases in between. This CDR3 has 16 residues. The V gene's germline CDR1 is SGHRS and CDR2 YFSETQ. CDR3 amino acids: CASSSRDWGVSYEQYF. CDR3 DNA sequence: TGCGCCAGCAGCTCCCGAGATTGGGGGGTCTCCTACGAGCAGTACTTC.

The rearrangement uses TRBV5-6 and TRBJ1-2, with D unclear. Germline loops: CDR1 SGHDT, CDR2 YYEEEE. V lost 0 bases to trimming and J lost 4 bases, with 10 bases between them. This CDR3 contains 14 residues. CDR3 residues: CASSLVSSGYGYTF. CDR3 nucleotides: TGTGCCAGCAGCTTGGTATCGTCGGGCTATGGCTACACCTTC.

V is TRBV5-4 and J is TRBJ1-1, with 12 bases that match TRBD1. Germline-derived CDR1 and CDR2 are SGHNT and YYREEE (reference sequence). V gave up 3 bases and J gave up 5 bases; unmatched junction bases: 2. The CDR3 extends over 14 amino acids. The CDR3 reads CASSWDRGRTEAFF. The CDR3 DNA is TGTGCCAGCAGCTGGGACAGGGGGCGAACTGAAGCTTTCTTT. The full variable domain, in which reference TRBV5-4 and TRBJ1-1 provide the parts outside the CDR3, is ETGVTQSPTHLIKTRGQQVTLRCSSQSGHNTVSWYQQALGQGPQFIFQYYREEENGRGNFPPRFSGLQFPNYSSELNVNALELDDSALYLCASSWDRGRTEAFFGQGTRLTVV.

The V gene is TRBV4-2, the J gene TRBJ2-1; TRBD2 might be the D (6 bases). V lost 4 bases to trimming and J lost 3 bases, with 10 bases between them. The CDR3 extends over 14 amino acids. CDR1 and CDR2 (germline): LGHNA, YNFKEQ. CDR3 nucleotides: TGTGCCAGCAGCCCGCCGGGGGACTACAATGAGCAGTTCTTC. As protein: CASSPPGDYNEQFF.

This clonotype came up a few times. The rearrangement joins TRBV25-1 to TRBJ1-2; D is ambiguous. The germline V and J ends were trimmed by 10 bases and 3 bases, with 9 bases remaining between them. Germline-derived CDR1 and CDR2 are MGHDK and SYGVNS. CDR3 size: 11 residues. CDR3 DNA: TGTGCCACCAGGCTGTACTATGGCTACACCTTC. As protein: CATRLYYGYTF.